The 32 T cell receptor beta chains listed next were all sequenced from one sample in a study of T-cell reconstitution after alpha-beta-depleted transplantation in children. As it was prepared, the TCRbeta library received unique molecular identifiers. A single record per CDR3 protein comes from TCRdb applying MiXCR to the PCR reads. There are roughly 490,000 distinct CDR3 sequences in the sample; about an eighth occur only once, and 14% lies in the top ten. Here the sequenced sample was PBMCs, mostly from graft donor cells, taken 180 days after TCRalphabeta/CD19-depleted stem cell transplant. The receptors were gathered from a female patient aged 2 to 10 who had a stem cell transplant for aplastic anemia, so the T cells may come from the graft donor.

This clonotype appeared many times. CDR3 protein: CASSPHSVNEQYF. CDR3 coding DNA: TGTGCCAGCAGTCCCCATTCGGTAAACGAGCAGTACTTC. V and J are TRBV27 and TRBJ2-7; no reliable D call. The germline V gene encodes CDR1 MNHEY and CDR2 SMNVEV (reference sequence). This CDR3 contains 13 residues. Trimming pared 5 bases from V and 5 bases from J, leaving 13 bases between.

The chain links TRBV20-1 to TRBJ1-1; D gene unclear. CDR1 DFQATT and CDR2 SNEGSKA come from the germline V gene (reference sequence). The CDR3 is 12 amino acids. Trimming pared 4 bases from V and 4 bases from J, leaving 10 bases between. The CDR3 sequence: CSATGPSTEAFF. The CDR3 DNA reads TGCAGTGCTACGGGCCCGAGCACTGAAGCTTTCTTT.

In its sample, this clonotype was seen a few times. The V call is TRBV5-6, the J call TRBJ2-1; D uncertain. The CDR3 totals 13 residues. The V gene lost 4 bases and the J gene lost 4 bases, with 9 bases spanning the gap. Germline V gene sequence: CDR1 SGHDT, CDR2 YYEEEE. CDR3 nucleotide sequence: TGTGCCAGCAGCCGGGCCGCATACAATGAGCAGTTCTTC. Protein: CASSRAAYNEQFF.

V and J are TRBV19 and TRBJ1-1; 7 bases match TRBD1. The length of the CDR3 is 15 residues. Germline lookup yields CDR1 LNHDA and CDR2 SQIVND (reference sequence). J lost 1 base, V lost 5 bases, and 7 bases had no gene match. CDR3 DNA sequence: TGTGCCAGTAGTCGAAGACAGGGCCGGAACACTGAAGCTTTCTTT. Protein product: CASSRRQGRNTEAFF. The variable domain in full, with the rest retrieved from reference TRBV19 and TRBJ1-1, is DGGITQSPKYLFRKEGQNVTLSCEQNLNHDAMYWYRQDPGQGLRLIYYSQIVNDFQKGDIAEGYSVSREKKESFPLTVTSAQKNPTAFYLCASSRRQGRNTEAFFGQGTRLTVV.

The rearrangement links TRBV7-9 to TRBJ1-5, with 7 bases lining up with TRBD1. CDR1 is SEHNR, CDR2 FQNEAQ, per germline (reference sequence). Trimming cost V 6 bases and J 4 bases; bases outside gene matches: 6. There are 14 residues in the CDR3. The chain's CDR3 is CASRPEGANQPQHF. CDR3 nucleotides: TGTGCCAGCAGGCCAGAGGGGGCGAATCAGCCCCAGCATTTT.

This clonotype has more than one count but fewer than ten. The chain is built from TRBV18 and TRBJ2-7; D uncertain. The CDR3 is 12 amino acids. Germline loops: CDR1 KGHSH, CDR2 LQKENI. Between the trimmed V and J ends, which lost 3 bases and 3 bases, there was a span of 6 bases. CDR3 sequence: CASSPNSYEQYV. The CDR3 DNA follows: TGTGCCAGCTCACCGAACAGCTACGAGCAGTACGTC.

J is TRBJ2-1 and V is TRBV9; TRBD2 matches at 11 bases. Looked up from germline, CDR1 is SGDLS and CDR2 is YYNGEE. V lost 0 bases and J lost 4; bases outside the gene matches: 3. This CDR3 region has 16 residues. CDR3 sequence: CASSVELAGVYNEQFF. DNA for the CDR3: TGTGCCAGCAGCGTAGAACTAGCGGGAGTATACAATGAGCAGTTCTTC.

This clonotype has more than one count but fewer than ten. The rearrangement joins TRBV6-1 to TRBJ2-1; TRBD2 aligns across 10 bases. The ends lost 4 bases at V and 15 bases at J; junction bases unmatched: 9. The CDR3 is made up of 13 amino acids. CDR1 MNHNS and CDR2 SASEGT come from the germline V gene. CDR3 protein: CASSGTSGRSWFF. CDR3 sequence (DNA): TGTGCCAGCAGTGGGACTAGCGGCCGGAGTTGGTTCTTC.

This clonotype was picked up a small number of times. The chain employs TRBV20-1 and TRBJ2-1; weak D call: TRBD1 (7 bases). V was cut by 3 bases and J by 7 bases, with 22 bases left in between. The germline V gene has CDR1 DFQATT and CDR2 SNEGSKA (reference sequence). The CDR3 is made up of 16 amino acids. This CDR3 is CSASPSGGPLWNEQFF. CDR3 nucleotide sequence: TGCAGTGCTAGTCCATCAGGGGGGCCTTTGTGGAATGAGCAGTTCTTC.

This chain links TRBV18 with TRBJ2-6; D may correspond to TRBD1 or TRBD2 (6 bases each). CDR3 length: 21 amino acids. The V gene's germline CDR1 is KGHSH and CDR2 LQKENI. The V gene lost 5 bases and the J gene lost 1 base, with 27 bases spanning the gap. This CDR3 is CASSSYREIVPRGSGANVLTF. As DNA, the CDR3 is TGTGCCAGCTCATCATACCGGGAGATAGTGCCGAGGGGGTCTGGGGCCAACGTCCTGACTTTC. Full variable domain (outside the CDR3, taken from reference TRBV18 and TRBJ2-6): NAGVMQNPRHLVRRRGQEARLRCSPMKGHSHVYWYRQLPEEGLKFMVYLQKENIIDESGMPKERFSAEFPKEGPSILRIQQVVRGDSAAYFCASSSYREIVPRGSGANVLTFGAGSRLTVL.

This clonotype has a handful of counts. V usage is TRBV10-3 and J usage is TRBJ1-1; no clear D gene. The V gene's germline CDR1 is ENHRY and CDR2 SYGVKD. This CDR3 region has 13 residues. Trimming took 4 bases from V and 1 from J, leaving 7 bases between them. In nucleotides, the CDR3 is TGTGCCATCAGTGGGCGGGAGAACACTGAAGCTTTCTTT. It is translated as CAISGRENTEAFF.

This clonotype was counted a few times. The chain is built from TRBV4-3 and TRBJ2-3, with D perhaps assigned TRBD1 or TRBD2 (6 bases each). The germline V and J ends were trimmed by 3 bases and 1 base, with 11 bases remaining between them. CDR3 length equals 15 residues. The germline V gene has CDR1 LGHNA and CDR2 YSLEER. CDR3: CASSQGGRGTDTQYF. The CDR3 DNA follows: TGCGCCAGCAGCCAGGGGGGCAGGGGCACAGATACGCAGTATTTT.

CDR3 sequence: CASSLATGRIGNTIYF. In DNA, the CDR3 is TGTGCCAGCAGCTTAGCTACGGGGAGGATTGGAAACACCATATATTTT. The genes are TRBV7-2 and TRBJ1-3; no clear D. This CDR3 has 16 amino acids. Germline V lookup: CDR1 SGHTA, CDR2 FQGNSA. Between the trimmed V and J ends, which lost 0 bases and 3 bases, there was a span of 12 bases. Using reference TRBV7-2 and TRBJ1-3 for the parts outside the CDR3, the full variable domain is GAGVSQSPSNKVTEKGKDVELRCDPISGHTALYWYRQSLGQGLEFLIYFQGNSAPDKSGLPSDRFSAERTGGSVSTLTIQRTQQEDSAVYLCASSLATGRIGNTIYFGEGSWLTVV.

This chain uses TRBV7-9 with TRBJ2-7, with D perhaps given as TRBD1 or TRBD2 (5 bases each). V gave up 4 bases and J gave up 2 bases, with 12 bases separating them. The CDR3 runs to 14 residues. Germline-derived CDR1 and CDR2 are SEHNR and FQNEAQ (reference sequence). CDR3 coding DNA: TGTGCCAGCAGCTGGGGAGACAGAGCCTACGAGCAGTACGTC. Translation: CASSWGDRAYEQYV.

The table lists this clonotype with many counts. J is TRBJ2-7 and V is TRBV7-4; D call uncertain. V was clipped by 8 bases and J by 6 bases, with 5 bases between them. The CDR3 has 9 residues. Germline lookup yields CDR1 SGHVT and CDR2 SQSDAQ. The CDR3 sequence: CASVCEQYV. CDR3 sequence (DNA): TGTGCCAGCGTCTGCGAGCAGTACGTC.

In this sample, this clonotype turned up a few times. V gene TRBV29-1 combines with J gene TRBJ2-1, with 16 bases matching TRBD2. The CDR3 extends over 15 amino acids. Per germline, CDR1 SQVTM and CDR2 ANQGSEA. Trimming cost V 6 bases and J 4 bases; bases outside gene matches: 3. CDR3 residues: CSVPGLAGGYNEQFF. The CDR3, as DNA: TGCAGCGTGCCGGGACTAGCGGGAGGGTACAATGAGCAGTTCTTC.

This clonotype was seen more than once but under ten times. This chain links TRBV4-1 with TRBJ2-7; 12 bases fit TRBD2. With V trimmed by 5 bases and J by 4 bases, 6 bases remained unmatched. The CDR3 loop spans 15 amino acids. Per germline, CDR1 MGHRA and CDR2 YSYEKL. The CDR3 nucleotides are TGCGCCAGCAGCTCCGGACTAGCGGGATTGTACGAGCAGTACTTC. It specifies CASSSGLAGLYEQYF.

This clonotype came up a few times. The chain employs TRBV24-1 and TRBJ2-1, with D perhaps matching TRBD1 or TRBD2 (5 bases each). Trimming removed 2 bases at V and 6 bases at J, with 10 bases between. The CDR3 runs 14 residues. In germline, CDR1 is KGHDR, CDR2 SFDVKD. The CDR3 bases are TGTGCCACCAGTGATTCGGGACGGGCCAATGAGCAGTTCTTC. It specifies CATSDSGRANEQFF.

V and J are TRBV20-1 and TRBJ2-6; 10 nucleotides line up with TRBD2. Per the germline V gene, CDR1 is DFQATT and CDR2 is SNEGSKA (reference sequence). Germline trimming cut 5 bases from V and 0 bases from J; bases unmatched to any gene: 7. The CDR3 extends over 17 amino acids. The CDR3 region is CSAPPGLASSGANVLTF. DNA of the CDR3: TGCAGTGCTCCACCGGGACTAGCGTCCTCTGGGGCCAACGTCCTGACTTTC.

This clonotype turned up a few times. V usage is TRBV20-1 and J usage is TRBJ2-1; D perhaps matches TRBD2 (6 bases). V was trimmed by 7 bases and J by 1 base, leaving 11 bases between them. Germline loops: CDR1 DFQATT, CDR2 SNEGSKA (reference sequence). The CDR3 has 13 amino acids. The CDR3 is CSGRAPSYNEQFF. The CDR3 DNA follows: TGCAGTGGGAGGGCCCCTTCCTACAATGAGCAGTTCTTC.

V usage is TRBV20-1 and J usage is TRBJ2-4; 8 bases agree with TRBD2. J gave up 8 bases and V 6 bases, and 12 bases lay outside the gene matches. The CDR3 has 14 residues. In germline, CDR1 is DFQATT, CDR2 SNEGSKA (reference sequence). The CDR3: CSARQSGSGDIQYF. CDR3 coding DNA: TGCAGTGCCAGACAAAGCGGGAGCGGGGACATTCAGTACTTC.

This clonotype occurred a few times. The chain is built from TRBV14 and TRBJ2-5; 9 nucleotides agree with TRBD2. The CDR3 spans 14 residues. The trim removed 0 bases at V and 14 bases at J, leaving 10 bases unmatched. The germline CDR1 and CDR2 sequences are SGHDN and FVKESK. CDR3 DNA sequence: TGTGCCAGCAGCCAAGATCTGACCAGCGGGAGGACCTACTTC. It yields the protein CASSQDLTSGRTYF. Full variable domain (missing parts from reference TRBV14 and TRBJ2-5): EAGVTQFPSHSVIEKGQTVTLRCDPISGHDNLYWYRRVMGKEIKFLLHFVKESKQDESGMPNNRFLAERTGGTYSTLKVQPAELEDSGVYFCASSQDLTSGRTYFGPGTRLLVL.

CDR3 region: CASSRAPGRGGSNSPLHF. As DNA, the CDR3 is TGTGCCAGCAGTAGAGCACCTGGGAGGGGAGGTAGCAATTCACCCCTCCACTTT. The chain is built from TRBV27 and TRBJ1-6, with D possibly matching TRBD1 (5 bases). V gave up 5 bases and J gave up 7 bases, with 24 bases separating them. The CDR3 has 18 amino acids. Germline CDR1 and CDR2: MNHEY and SMNVEV (reference sequence).

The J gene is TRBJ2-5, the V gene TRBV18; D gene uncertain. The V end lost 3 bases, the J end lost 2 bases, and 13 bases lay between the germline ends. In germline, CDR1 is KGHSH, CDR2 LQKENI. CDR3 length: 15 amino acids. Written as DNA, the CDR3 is TGTGCCAGCTCACCGATCCGGTTGGATCAAGAGACCCAGTACTTC. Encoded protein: CASSPIRLDQETQYF.

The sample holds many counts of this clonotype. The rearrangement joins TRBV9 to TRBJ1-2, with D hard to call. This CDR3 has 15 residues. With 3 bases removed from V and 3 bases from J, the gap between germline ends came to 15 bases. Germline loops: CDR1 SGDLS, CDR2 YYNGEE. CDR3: CASSASGRPHYGYTF. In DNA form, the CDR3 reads TGTGCCAGCAGCGCCAGTGGCAGGCCACACTATGGCTACACCTTC.

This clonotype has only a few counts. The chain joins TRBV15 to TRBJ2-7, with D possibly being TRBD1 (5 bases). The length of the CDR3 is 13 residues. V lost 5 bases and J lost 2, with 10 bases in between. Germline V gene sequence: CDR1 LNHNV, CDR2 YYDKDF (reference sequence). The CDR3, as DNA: TGTGCCACCAGCTCCAGGGCCCCCTACGAGCAGTACTTC. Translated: CATSSRAPYEQYF. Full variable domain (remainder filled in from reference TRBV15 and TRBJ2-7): DAMVIQNPRYQVTQFGKPVTLSCSQTLNHNVMYWYQQKSSQAPKLLFHYYDKDFNNEADTPDNFQSRRPNTSFCFLDIRSPGLGDTAMYLCATSSRAPYEQYFGPGTRLTVT.

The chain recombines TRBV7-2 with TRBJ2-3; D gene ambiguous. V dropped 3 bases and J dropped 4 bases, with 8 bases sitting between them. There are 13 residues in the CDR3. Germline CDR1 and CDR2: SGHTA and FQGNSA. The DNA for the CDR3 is TGTGCCAGCAGCTTTCTTAGTTCAGATACGCAGTATTTT. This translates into CASSFLSSDTQYF.

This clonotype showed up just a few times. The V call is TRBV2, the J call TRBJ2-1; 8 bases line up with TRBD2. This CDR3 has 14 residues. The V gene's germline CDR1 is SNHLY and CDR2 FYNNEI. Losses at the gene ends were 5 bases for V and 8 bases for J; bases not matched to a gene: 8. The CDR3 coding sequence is TGTGCCAGCAGTCCCAGCGGGAGTTTTGATGAGCAGTTCTTC. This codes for CASSPSGSFDEQFF.

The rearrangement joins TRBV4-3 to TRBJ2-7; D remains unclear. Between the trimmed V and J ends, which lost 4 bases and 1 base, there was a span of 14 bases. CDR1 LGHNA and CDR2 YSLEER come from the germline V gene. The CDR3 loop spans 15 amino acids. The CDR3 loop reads CASSRRRDESYEQYF. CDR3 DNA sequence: TGCGCCAGCAGCCGTCGAAGGGATGAATCCTACGAGCAGTACTTC.

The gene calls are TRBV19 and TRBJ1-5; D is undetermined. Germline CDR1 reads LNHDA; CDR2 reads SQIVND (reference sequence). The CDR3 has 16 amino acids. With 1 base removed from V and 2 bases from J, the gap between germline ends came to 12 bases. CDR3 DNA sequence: TGTGCCAGTAGTATAGGAGTGAGTGGGCGCAATCAGCCCCAGCATTTT. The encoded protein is CASSIGVSGRNQPQHF.

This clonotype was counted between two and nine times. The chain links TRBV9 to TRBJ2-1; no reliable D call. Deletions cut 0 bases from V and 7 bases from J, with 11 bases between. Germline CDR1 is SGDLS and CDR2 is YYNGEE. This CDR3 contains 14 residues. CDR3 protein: CASSVVAPSNEQFF. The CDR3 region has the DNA TGTGCCAGCAGCGTAGTAGCACCCTCGAATGAGCAGTTCTTC.

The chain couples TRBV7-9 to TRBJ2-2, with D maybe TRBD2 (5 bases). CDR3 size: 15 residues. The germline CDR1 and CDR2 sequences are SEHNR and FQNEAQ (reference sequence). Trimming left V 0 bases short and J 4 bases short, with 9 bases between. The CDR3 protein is CASSLAGVFTGELFF. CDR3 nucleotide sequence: TGTGCCAGCAGCTTAGCGGGAGTGTTCACCGGGGAGCTGTTTTTT.